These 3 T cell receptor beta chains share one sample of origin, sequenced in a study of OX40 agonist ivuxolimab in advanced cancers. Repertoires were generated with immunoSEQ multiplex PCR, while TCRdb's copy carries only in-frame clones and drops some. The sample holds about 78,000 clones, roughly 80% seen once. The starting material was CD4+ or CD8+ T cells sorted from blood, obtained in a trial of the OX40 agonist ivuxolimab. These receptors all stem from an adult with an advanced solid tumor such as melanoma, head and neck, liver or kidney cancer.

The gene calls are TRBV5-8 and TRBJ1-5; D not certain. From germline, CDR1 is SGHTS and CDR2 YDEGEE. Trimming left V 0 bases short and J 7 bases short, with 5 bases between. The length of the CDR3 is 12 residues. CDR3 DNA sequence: TGTGCCAGCAGCTTGGATACCCAGCCCCAGCATTTT. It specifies CASSLDTQPQHF.

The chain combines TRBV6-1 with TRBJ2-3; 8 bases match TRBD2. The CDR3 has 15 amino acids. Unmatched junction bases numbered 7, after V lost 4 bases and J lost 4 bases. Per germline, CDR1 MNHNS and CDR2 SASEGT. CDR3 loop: CASSGSGRHADTQYF. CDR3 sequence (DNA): TGTGCCAGCAGTGGGAGCGGGAGACACGCAGATACGCAGTATTTT.

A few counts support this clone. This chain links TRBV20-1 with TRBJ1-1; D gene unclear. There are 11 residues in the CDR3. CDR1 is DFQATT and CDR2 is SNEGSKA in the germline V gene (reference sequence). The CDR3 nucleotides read TGCCTCTTCTCGAGATTGACTGAAGCTTTCTTT. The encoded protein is CLFSRLTEAFF.